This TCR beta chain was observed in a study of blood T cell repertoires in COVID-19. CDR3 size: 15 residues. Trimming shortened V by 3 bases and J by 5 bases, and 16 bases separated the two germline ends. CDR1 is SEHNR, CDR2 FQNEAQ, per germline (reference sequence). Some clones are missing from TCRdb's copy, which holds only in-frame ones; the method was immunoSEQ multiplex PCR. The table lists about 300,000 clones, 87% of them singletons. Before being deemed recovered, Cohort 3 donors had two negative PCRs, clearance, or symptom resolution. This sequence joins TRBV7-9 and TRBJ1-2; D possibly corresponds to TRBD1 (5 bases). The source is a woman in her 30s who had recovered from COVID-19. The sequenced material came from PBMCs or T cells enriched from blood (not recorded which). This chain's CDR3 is CASSFGTAAGYGYTF. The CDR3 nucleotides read TGTGCCAGCAGCTTTGGGACCGCTGCGGGGTATGGCTACACCTTC.